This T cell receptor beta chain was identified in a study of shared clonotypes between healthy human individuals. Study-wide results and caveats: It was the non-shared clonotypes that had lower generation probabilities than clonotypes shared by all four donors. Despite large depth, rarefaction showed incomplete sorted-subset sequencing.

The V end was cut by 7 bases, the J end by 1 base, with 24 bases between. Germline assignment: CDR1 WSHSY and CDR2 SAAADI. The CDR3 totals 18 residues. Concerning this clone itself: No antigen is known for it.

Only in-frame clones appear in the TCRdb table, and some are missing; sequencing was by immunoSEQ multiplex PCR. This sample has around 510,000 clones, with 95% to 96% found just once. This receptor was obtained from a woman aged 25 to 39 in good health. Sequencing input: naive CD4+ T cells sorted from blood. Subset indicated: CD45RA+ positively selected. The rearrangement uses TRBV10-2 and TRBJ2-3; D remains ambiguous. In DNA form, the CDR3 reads TGCGCCAGCACTCCGAGACGGCCGGTAGCATTCCGCACAGATACGCAGTATTTT. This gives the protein CASTPRRPVAFRTDTQYF.